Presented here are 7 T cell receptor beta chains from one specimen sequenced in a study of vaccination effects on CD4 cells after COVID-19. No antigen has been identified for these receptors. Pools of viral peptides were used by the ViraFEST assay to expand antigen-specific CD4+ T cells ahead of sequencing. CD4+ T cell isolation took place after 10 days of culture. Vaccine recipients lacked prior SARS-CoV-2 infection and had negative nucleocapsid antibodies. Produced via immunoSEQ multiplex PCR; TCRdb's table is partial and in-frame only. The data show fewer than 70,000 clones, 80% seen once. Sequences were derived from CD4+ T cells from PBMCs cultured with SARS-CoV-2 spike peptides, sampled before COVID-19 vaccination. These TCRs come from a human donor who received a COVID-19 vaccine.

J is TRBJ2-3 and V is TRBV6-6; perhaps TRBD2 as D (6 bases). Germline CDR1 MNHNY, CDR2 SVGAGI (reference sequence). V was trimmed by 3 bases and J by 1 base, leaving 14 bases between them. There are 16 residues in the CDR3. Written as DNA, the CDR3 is TGTGCCAGCAGTTATTGGGGGGATTCTCGCACAGATACGCAGTATTTT. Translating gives CASSYWGDSRTDTQYF.

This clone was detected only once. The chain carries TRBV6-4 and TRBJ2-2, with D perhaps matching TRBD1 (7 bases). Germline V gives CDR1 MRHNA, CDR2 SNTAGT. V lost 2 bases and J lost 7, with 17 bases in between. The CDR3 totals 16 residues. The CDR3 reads CASSDQGGRVLGELFF. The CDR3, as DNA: TGTGCCAGCAGTGACCAGGGGGGCAGGGTCCTCGGGGAGCTGTTTTTT.

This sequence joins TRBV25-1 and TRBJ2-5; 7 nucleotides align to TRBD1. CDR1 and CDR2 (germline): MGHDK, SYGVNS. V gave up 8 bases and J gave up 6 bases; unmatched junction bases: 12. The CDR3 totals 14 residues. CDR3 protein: CASLKEQGMKTQYF. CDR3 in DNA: TGTGCCAGCTTAAAAGAACAGGGGATGAAGACCCAGTACTTC.

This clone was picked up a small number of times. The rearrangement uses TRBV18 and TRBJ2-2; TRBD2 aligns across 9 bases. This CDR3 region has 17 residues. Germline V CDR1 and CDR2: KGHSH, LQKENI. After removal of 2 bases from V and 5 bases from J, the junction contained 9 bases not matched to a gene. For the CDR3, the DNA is TGTGCCAGCTCACCATTCTCCAGCGGGGGGACGACCGGGGAGCTGTTTTTT. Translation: CASSPFSSGGTTGELFF.

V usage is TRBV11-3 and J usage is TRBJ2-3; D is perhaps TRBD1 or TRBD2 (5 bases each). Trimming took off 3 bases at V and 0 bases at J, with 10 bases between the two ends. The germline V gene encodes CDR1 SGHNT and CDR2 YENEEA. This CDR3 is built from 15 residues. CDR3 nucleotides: TGTGCCAGCAGCTTTGAGGGGAAAAGCACAGATACGCAGTATTTT. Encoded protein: CASSFEGKSTDTQYF. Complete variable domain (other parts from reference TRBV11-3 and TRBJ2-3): EAGVVQSPRYKIIEKKQPVAFWCNPISGHNTLYWYLQNLGQGPELLIRYENEEAVDDSQLPKDRFSAERLKGVDSTLKIQPAELGDSAVYLCASSFEGKSTDTQYFGPGTRLTVL.

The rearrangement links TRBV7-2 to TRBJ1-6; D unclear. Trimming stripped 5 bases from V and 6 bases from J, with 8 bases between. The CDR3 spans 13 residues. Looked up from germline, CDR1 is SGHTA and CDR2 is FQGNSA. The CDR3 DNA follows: TGTGCCAGCAGCCCTACACCTAATTCACCCCTCCACTTT. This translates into CASSPTPNSPLHF.

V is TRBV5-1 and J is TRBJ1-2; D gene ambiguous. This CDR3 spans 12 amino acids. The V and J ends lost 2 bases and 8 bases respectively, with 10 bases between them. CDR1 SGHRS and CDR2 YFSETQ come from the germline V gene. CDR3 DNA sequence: TGCGCCAGCAGCTTTAGGGAGGGAGGCTACACCTTC. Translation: CASSFREGGYTF. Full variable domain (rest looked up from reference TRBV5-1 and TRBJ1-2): KAGVTQTPRYLIKTRGQQVTLSCSPISGHRSVSWYQQTPGQGLQFLFEYFSETQRNKGNFPGRFSGRQFSNSRSEMNVSTLELGDSALYLCASSFREGGYTFGSGTRLTVV.